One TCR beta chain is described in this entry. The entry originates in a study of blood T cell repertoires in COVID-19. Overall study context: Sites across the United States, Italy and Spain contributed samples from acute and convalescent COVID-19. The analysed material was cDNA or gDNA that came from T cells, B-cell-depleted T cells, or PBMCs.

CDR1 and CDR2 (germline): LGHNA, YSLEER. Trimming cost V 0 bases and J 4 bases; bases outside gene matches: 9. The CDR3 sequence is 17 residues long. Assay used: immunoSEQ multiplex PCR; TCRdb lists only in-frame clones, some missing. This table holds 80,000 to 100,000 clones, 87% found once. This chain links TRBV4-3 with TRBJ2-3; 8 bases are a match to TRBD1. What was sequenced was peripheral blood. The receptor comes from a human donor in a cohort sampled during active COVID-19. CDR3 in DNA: TGCGCCAGCAGCCAAGATCAGGGCGGACAGGGAGCAGATACGCAGTATTTT. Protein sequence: CASSQDQGGQGADTQYF.